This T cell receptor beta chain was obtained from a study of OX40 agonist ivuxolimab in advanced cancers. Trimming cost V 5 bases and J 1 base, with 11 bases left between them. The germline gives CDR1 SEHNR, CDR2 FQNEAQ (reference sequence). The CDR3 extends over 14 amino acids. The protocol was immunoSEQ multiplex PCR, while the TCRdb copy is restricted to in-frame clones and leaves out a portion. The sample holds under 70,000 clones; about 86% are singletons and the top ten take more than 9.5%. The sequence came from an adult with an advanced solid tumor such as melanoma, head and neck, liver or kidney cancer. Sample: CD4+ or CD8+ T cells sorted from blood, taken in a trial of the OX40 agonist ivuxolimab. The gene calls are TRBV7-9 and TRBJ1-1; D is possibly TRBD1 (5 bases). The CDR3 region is CASSTWTQNTEAFF. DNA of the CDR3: TGTGCCAGCAGCACCTGGACACAGAACACTGAAGCTTTCTTT.